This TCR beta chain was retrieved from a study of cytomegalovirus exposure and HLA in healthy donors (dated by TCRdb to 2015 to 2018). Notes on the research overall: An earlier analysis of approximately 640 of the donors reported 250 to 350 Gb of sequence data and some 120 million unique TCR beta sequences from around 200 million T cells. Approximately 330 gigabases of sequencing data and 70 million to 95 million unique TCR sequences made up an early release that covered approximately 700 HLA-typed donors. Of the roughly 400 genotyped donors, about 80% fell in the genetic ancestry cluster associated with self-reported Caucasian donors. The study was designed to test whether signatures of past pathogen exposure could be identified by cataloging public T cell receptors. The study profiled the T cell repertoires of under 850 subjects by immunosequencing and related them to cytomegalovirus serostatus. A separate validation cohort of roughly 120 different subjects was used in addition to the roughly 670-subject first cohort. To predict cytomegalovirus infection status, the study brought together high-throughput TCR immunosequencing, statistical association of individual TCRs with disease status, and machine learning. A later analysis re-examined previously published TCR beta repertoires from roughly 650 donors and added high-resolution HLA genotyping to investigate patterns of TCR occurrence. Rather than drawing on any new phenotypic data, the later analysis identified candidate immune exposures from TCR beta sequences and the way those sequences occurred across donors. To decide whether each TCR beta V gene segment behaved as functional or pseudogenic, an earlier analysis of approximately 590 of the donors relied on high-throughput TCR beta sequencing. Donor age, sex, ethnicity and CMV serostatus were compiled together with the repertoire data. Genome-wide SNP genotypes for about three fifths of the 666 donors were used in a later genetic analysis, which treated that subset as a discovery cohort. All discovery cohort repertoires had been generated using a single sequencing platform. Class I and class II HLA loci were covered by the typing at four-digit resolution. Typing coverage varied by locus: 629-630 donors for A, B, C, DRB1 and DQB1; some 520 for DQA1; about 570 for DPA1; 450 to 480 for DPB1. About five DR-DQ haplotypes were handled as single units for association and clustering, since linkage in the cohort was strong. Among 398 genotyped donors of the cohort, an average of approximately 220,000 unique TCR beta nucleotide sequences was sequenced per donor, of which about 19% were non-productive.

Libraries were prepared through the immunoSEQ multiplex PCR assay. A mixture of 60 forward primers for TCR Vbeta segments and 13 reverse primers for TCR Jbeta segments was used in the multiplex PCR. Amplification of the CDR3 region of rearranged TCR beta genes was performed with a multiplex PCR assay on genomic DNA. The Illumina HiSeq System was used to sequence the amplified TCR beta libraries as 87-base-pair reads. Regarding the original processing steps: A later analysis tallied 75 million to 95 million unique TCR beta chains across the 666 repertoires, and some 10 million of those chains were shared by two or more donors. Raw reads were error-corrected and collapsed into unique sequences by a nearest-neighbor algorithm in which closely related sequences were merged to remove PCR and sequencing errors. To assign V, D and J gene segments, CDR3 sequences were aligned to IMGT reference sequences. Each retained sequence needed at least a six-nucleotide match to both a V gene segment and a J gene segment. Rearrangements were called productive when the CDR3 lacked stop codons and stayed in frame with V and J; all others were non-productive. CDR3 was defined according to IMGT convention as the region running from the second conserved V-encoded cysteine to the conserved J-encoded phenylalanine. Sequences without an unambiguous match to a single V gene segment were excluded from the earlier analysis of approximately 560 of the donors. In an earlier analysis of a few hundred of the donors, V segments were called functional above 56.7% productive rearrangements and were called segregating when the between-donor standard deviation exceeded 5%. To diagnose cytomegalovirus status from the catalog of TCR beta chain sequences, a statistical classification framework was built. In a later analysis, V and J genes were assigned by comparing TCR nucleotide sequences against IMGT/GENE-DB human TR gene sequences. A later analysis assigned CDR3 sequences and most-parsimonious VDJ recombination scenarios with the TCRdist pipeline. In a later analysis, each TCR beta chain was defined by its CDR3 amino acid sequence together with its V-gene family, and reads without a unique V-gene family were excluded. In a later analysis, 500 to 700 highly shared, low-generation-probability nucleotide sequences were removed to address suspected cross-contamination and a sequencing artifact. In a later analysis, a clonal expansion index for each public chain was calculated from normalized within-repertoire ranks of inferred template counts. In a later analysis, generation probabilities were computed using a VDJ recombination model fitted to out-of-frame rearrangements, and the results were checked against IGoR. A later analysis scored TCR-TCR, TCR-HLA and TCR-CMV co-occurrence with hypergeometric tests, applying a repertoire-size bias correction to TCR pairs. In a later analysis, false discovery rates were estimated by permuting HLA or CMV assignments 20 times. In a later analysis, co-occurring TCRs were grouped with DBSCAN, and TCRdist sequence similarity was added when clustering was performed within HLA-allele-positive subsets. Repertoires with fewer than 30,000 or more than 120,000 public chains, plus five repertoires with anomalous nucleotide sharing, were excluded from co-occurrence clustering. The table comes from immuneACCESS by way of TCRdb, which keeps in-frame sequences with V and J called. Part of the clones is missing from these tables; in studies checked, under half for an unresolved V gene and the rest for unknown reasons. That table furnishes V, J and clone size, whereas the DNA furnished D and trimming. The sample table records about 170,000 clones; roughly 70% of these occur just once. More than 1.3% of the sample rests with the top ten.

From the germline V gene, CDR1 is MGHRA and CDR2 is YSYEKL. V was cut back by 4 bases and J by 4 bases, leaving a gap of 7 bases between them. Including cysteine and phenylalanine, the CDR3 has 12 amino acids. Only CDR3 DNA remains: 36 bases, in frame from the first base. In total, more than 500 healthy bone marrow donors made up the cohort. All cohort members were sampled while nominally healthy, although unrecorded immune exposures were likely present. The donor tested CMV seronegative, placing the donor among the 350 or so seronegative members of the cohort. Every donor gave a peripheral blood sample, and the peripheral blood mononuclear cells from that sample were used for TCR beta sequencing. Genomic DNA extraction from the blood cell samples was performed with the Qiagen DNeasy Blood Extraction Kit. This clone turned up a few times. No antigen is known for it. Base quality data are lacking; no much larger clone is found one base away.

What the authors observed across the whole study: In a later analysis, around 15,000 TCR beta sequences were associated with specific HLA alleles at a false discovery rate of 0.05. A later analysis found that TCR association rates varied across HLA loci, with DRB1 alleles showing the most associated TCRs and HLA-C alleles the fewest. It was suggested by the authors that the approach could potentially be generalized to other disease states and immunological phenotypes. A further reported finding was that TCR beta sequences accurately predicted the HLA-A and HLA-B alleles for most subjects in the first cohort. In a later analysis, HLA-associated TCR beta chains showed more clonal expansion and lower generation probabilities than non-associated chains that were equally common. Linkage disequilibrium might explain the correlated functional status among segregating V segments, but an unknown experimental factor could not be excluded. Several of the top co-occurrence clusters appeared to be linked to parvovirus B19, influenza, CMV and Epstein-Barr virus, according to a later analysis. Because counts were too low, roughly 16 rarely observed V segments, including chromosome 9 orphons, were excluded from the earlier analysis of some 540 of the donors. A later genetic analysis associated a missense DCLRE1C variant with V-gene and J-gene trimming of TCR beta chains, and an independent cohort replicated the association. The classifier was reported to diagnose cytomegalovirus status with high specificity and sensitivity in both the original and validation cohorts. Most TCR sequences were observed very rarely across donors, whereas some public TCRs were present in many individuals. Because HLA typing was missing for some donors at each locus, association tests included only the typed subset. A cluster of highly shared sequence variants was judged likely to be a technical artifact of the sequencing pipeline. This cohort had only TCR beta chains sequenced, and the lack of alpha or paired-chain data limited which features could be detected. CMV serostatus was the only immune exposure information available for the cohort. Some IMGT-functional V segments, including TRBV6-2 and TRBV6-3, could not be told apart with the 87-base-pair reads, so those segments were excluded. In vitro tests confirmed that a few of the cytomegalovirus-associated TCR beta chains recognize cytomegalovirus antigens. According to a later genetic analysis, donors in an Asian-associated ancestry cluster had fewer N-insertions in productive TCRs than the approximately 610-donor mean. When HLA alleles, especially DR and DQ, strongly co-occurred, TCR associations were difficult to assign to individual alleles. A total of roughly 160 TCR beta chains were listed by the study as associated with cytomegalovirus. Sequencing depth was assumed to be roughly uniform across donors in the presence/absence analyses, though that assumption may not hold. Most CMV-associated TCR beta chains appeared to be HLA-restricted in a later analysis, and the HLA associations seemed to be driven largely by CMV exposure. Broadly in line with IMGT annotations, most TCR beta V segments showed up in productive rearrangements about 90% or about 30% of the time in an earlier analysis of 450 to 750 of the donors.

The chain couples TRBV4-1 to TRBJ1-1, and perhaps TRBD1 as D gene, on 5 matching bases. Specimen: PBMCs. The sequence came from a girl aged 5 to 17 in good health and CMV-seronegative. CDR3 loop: CASSPGGTEAFF. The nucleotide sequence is TGCGCCAGCAGCCCGGGGGGCACTGAAGCTTTCTTT.